Detailed here is one T cell receptor beta chain. The source of the sample is a study of blood T cell repertoires in COVID-19. About the study: Acute and convalescent COVID-19 samples came from the United States, Italy and Spain. Sources were T cells, B-cell-depleted T cells, or PBMCs; the material itself was cDNA or gDNA.

The CDR3 is made up of 16 amino acids. The V segment lost 4 bases and the J segment 5 bases; nucleotides outside the gene matches: 8. Germline CDR1 and CDR2: LNHDA and SQIVND (reference sequence). Per the authors' pipeline: Estimation of nucleated cell counts relied on the amplification of reference gene primers. Clones were read by immunoSEQ multiplex PCR, and TCRdb kept only the in-frame ones, dropping some. For V, J and clone size, that table is used; D and trimming come from the DNA. This repertoire shows just over 150,000 clones, approximately 91% found once; its top ten account for about 2.5%. This receptor was obtained from a woman in her seventies with acute or convalescent COVID-19. The specimen was peripheral blood. The chain combines TRBV19 with TRBJ2-2; TRBD1 agrees at 9 bases. As DNA, the CDR3 is TGTGCCAGTAGTAGGTCGGGACAGGGATTTACCGGGGAGCTGTTTTTT. It translates to CASSRSGQGFTGELFF.